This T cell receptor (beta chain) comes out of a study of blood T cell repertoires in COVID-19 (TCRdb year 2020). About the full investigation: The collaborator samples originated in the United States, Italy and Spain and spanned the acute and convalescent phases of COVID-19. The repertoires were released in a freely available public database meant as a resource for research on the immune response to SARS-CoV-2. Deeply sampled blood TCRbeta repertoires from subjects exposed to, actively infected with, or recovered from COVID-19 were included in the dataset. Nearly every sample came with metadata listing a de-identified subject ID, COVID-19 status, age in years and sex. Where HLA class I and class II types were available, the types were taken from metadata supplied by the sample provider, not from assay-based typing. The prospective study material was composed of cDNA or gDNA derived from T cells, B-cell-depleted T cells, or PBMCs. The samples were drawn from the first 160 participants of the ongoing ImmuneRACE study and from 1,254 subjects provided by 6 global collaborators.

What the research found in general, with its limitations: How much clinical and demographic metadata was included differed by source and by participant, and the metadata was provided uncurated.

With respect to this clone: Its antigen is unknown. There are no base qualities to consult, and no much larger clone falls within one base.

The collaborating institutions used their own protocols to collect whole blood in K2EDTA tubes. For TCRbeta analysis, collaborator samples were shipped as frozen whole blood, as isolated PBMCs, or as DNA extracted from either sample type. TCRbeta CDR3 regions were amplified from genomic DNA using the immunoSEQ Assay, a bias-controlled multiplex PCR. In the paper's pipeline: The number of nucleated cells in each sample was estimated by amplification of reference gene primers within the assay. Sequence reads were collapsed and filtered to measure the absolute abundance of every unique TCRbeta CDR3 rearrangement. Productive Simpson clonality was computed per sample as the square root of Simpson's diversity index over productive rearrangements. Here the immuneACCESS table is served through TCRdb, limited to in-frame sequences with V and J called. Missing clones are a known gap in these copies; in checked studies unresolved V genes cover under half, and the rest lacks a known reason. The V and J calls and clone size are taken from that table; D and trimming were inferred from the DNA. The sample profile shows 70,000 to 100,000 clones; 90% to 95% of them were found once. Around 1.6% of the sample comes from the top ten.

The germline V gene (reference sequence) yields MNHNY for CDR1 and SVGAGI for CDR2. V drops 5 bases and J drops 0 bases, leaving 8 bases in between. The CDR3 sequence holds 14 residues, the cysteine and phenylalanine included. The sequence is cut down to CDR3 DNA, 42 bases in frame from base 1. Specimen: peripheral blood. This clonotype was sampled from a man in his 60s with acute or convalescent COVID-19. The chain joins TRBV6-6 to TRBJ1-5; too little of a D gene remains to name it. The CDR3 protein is CASSRENSNQPQHF. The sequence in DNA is TGTGCCAGCAGTAGGGAGAATAGCAATCAGCCCCAGCATTTT.